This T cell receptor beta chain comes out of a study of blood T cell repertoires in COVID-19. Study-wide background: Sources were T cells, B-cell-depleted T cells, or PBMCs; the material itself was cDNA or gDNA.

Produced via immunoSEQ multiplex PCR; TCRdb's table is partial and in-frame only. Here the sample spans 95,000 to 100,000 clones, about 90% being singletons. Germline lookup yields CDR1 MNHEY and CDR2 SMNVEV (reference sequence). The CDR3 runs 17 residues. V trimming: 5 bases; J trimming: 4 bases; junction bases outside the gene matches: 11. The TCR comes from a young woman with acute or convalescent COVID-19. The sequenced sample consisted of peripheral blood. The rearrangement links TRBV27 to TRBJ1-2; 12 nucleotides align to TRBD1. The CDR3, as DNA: TGTGCCAGCAGTCGGGGGACAGGGGGCGGTGCTGGCTATGGCTACACCTTC. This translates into CASSRGTGGGAGYGYTF.